This T cell receptor (beta chain) was recovered during a study of OX40 agonist ivuxolimab in advanced cancers. Libraries were prepared by immunoSEQ multiplex PCR; TCRdb keeps only in-frame clonotypes and omits some of them. The data contain over 85,000 clones, about 91% of them singletons. Germline CDR1 is MDHEN and CDR2 is SYDVKM. Trimming cost V 4 bases and J 4 bases, with 10 bases left between them. The CDR3 extends over 14 amino acids. This material consisted of CD4+ or CD8+ T cells sorted from blood, taken in a trial of the OX40 agonist ivuxolimab. This TCR was recovered from an adult with an advanced solid tumor such as melanoma, head and neck, liver or kidney cancer. V usage is TRBV28 and J usage is TRBJ2-2; D is perhaps TRBD1 or TRBD2 (5 bases each). The CDR3 DNA reads TGTGCCAGCAGTTGGTCAGGGACCACCGGGGAGCTGTTTTTT. Residues: CASSWSGTTGELFF.